The rows below give T cell receptor beta chains drawn from one sample of a study of T cells in Graves' hyperthyroidism and ophthalmopathy. From the multiplex PCR reads, TCRdb called clonotypes with MiXCR, one entry per CDR3 protein. Of hundreds of thousands of distinct CDR3 sequences listed, 14% are singletons. The source material was blood. These receptors were collected from a woman between 18 and 29 years old with Graves' hyperthyroidism. Both conserved end residues are trimmed from each CDR3. Fields, in order: V gene, J gene, CDR3 length, CDR3 protein.

TRBV15	TRBJ1-5	10	ATSRVRQPQH
TRBV2	TRBJ2-4	13	ASSLAGSGKNIQY
TRBV28	TRBJ2-5	14	ASSPFPLAGAETQY
TRBV27	TRBJ1-6	12	ASSMTGNGSPLH
TRBV28	TRBJ2-6	14	ASSSITVSGANVLT
TRBV20-1	TRBJ1-5	13	SARDEDRTNQPQH
TRBV12-3/TRBV12-4	TRBJ1-3	12	ASSPTLTGNTIY
TRBV20-1	TRBJ1-2	9	SAKDRNGYT
TRBV30	TRBJ2-7	9	AWRVGNEQY
TRBV28	TRBJ2-7	12	ASSFPGQPYEQY
TRBV4-1	TRBJ1-6	13	ASSQVQALGSPLH
TRBV27	TRBJ1-5	11	ASSLRGNQPQH
TRBV11-3	TRBJ1-3	14	ASSLSSGTVVNTIY
TRBV7-2	TRBJ2-7	11	ASSLNRYYEQY
TRBV6-1	TRBJ2-7	12	ASSQTGPIYEQY
TRBV5-6	TRBJ1-5	16	ASSLRVSDNRGGQPQH
TRBV7-8	TRBJ2-7	11	ASSGRGEDEQY
TRBV29-1	TRBJ2-7	13	SVAGTSGIPYEQY
TRBV7-9	TRBJ2-5	11	ASSLSGTGPQY
TRBV12-3/TRBV12-4	TRBJ2-7	13	ASSSKVAGIYEQY
TRBV4-1	TRBJ1-3	13	ASSQNRAFGNTIY
TRBV27	TRBJ1-1	15	ASSLRTPAAFYTEAF
TRBV7-2	TRBJ2-2	13	ASSPLVGATGELF
TRBV6-6	TRBJ2-1	13	ASSYPGLASSEQF
TRBV20-1	TRBJ1-3	11	SADTGGGNTIY
TRBV7-2	TRBJ2-7	13	ASSSQVSGPYEQY
TRBV20-1	TRBJ2-1	12	SARRQGVGNEQF
TRBV6-2/TRBV6-3	TRBJ2-7	13	ASIPGSGSSYEQY
TRBV18	TRBJ2-4	10	ASSPSGNIQY
TRBV7-7	TRBJ2-5	12	ASSLGLAYGTQY
TRBV20-1	TRBJ2-2	13	SARPGRQNTGELF
TRBV7-2	TRBJ2-1	13	ASSLGSTGNNEQF
TRBV30	TRBJ2-6	14	AWSVPHSSGANVLT
TRBV19	TRBJ2-3	12	ASSVTFRGDTQY
TRBV13	TRBJ1-5	13	ASSFGTGGGQPQH
TRBV27	TRBJ2-3	13	ASSLRAVVLDTQY
TRBV30	TRBJ1-2	11	AWSPSSGSGYT
TRBV6-1	TRBJ2-1	12	ASSREPGHNEQF
TRBV20-1	TRBJ2-2	14	STPRSAGGNTGELF
TRBV12-5	TRBJ1-1	10	ASAITGTEAF
TRBV28	TRBJ2-1	15	ASSLFGAGGRYNEQF
TRBV7-9	TRBJ2-7	10	ASSSEGTEQY
TRBV6-1	TRBJ2-4	14	ASSSMTSGTKNIQY
TRBV27	TRBJ2-7	14	ASSILSGGAEYEQY
TRBV5-1	TRBJ1-1	11	ASSGGTEIEAF
TRBV12-3/TRBV12-4	TRBJ2-1	13	ASSPLAGGSYEQF
TRBV20-1	TRBJ2-1	12	SPVGGGSYNEQF
TRBV20-1	TRBJ2-1	9	SVNDTHEQF
TRBV7-2	TRBJ2-7	13	ASSLQATSVDEQY
TRBV27	TRBJ2-7	12	ASSLNPLSYEQY
TRBV12-3/TRBV12-4	TRBJ2-3	16	ASSWWRGDPSTTDTQY
TRBV11-1	TRBJ1-2	9	ASSPLGPQT
TRBV19	TRBJ1-6	15	ASSTVTGGADYSPLH
TRBV5-6	TRBJ1-5	12	ASSLGRLNQPQH